These 8 T cell receptor beta chains were all obtained from the same sample, sequenced in a study of cytomegalovirus exposure and HLA in healthy donors. The primer mix had 60 Vbeta and 13 Jbeta primers. Clones were read by immunoSEQ multiplex PCR, and TCRdb kept only the in-frame ones, dropping some. The sample includes over 100,000 clones, around 76% seen only once; the top ten take approximately 7%. The sequenced sample was PBMCs. The source is a male donor in good health and CMV-seronegative.

The chain recombines TRBV6-5 with TRBJ1-2, with D unclear. There are 14 residues in the CDR3. Trimming shortened V by 5 bases and J by 2 bases, and 12 bases separated the two germline ends. CDR1 is MNHEY, CDR2 SVGAGI, per germline. In DNA, the CDR3 is TGTGCCAGCAGTCCCGACGACACCAACTATGGCTACACCTTC. Amino acids: CASSPDDTNYGYTF.

The chain carries TRBV27 and TRBJ1-2, with TRBD1 identical over 11 bases. After removal of 0 bases from V and 2 bases from J, the junction contained 5 bases not matched to a gene. Germline lookup yields CDR1 MNHEY and CDR2 SMNVEV (reference sequence). The CDR3 runs to 17 residues. The CDR3, as DNA: TGTGCCAGCAGTTTATCGACGGGGGACAGGGGGAACTATGGCTACACCTTC. It is translated as CASSLSTGDRGNYGYTF.

The chain's CDR3 is CASSIVEGVRRGYTF. The CDR3 bases are TGTGCCAGTAGTATAGTGGAAGGGGTCCGACGAGGCTACACCTTC. The rearrangement joins TRBV19 to TRBJ1-2; tentative D call: TRBD1 (5 bases). The CDR3 has 15 residues. V was cut by 1 base and J by 8 bases, with 17 bases left in between. The V gene's germline CDR1 is LNHDA and CDR2 SQIVND (reference sequence).

The chain employs TRBV6-7 and TRBJ2-4; possible D gene TRBD2, 5 bases. TRBV6-7 is marked as an open reading frame, function uncertain. Trimming took 10 bases from V and 14 from J, leaving 18 bases between them. The CDR3 runs 11 residues. The CDR3 DNA reads as TGTGCCATTGCCGGGGAGACCCTTGAGTACTTC. This gives the protein CAIAGETLEYF.

In regard to this clone: One end of the junction varies from germline; a read error may be responsible. The chain joins TRBV7-7 to TRBJ2-1, with 7 bases aligning to TRBD2. The germline V gene encodes CDR1 SSHAT and CDR2 FNYEAQ (reference sequence). The CDR3 has 14 amino acids. CDR3 loop: CASSTGLGVGEQFF. The DNA of the CDR3 is TGTGCTAGCAGCACCGGACTAGGAGTGGGTGAGCAGTTCTTC.

The chain couples TRBV10-2 to TRBJ1-6; TRBD1 matches at 10 bases. This CDR3 is 15 amino acids long. J lost 7 bases, V lost 6 bases, and 6 bases had no gene match. CDR1 and CDR2 from the germline V gene are WSHSY and SAAADI. The CDR3 nucleotides are TGCGCCAGCAGGGGGGGACAGGGGTGGAATTCACCCCTCCACTTT. It is translated as CASRGGQGWNSPLHF.

CDR3 in amino acids: CASSPREFGQPQHF. DNA of the CDR3: TGTGCCAGCAGTCCGAGGGAATTCGGTCAGCCCCAGCATTTT. The chain has TRBV27 and TRBJ1-5, with D unclear. Trimming left V 5 bases short and J 6 bases short, with 14 bases between. Germline lookup yields CDR1 MNHEY and CDR2 SMNVEV (reference sequence). The CDR3 has 14 residues.

This sequence joins TRBV6-5 and TRBJ2-7, with D possibly TRBD1 on 6 matching bases. CDR3 length equals 15 residues. Germline V gene data show CDR1 as MNHEY and CDR2 as SVGAGI. V was cut by 4 bases and J by 3 bases, with 16 bases left in between. As DNA, the CDR3 is TGTGCCAGCAGTTCTTCCCCAGGGGATGTCTACGAGCAGTACTTC. This sequence encodes CASSSSPGDVYEQYF.